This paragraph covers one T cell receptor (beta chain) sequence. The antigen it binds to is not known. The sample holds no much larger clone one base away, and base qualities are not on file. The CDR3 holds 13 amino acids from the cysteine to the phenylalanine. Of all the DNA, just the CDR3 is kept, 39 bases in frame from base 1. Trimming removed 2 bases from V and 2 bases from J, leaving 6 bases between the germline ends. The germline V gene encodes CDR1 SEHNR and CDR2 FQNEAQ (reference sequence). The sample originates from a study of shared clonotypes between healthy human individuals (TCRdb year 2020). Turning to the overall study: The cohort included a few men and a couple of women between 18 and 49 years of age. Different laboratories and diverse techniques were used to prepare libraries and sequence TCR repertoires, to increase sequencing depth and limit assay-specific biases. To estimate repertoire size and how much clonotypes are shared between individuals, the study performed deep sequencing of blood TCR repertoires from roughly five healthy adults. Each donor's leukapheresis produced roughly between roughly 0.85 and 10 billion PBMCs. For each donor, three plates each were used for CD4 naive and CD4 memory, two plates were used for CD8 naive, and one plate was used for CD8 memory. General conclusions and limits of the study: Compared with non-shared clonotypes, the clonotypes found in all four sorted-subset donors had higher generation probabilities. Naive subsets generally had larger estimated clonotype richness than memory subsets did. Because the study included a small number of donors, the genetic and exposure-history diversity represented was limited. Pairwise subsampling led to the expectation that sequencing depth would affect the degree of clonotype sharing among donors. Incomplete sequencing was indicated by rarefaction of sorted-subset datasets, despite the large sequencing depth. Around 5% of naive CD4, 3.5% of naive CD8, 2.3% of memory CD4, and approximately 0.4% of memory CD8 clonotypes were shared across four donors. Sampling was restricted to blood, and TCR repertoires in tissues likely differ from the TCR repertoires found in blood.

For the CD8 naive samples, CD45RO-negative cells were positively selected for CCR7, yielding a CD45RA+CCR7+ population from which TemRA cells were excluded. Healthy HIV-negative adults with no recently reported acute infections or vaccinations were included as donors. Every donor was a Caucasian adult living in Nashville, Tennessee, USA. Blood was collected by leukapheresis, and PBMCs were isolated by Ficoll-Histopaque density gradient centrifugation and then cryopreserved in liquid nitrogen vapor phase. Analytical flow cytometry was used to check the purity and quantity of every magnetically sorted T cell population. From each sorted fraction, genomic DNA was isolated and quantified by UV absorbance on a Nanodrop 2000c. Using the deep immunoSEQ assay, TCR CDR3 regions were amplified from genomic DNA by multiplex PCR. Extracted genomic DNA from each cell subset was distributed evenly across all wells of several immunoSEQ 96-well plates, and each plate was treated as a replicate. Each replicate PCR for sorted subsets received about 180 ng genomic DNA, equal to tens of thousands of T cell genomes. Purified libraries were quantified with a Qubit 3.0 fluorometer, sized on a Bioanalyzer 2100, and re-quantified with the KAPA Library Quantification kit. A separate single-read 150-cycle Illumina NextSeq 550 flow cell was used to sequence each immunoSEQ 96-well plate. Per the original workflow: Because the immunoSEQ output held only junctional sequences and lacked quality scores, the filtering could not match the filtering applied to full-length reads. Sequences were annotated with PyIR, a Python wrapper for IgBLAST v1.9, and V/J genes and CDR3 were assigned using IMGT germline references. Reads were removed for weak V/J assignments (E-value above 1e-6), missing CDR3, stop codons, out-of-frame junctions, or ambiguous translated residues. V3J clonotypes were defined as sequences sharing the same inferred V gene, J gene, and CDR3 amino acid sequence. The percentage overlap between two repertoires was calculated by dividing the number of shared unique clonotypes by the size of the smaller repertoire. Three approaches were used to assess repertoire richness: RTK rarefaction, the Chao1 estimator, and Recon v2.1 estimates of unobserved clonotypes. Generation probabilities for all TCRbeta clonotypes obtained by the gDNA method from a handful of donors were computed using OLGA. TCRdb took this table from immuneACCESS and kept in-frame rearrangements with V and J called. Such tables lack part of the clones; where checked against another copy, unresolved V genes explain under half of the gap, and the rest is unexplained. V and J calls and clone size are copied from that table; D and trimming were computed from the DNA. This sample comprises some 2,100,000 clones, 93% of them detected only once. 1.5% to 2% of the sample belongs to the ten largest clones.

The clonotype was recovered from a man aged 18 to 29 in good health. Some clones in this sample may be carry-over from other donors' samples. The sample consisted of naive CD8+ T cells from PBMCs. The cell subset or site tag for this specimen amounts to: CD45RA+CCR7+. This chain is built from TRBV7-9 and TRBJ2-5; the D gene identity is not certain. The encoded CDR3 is CASSLKPQETQYF. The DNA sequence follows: TGTGCCAGCAGCTTAAAACCGCAAGAGACCCAGTACTTC.